This T cell receptor (beta chain) was captured by sequencing in a study of T cells in Graves' hyperthyroidism and ophthalmopathy. Per the germline V gene, CDR1 is SGHDT and CDR2 is YYEEEE. This CDR3 spans 19 amino acids. J was trimmed by 0 bases and V by 4 bases; bases with no gene match: 9. Worth noting for this clonotype: Its antigen is not known.

The study, taken as a whole, reports: Ophthalmopathy was model-predicted a median around 6.7 months pre-onset. Blood shared most expanded thyroid clonotypes above 0.001.

Researchers took RNA transcripts and amplified the TCR beta CDR3 regions from them. Using the HTBI primer set, a first-round RT-PCR was run on the TCR CDR3. From the multiplex PCR reads, TCRdb called clonotypes with MiXCR, one entry per CDR3 protein. This sample carries a few hundred thousand distinct CDR3 sequences, under 60% of them seen once, and the ten largest clones take approximately 8.4%. Recently diagnosed hyperthyroidism of less than 2 months' duration affected patients aged 18 to 65. Patients were excluded for uncontrolled infection, other autoimmune disease, pregnancy or lactation. The chain joins TRBV5-6 to TRBJ2-2; 13 nucleotides align to TRBD2. This clonotype originated in a woman in her late teens or twenties with Graves' hyperthyroidism. The specimen sequenced was peripheral blood or thyroid tissue (not recorded which). CDR3 nucleotide sequence: TGTGCCAGCAGCCCCGGGGGACTAGCGGGACTAGCGAACACCGGGGAGCTGTTTTTT. Protein product: CASSPGGLAGLANTGELFF. Together with reference TRBV5-6 and TRBJ2-2, the CDR3 gives the full variable domain: DAGVTQSPTHLIKTRGQQVTLRCSPKSGHDTVSWYQQALGQGPQFIFQYYEEEERQRGNFPDRFSGHQFPNYSSELNVNALLLGDSALYLCASSPGGLAGLANTGELFFGEGSRLTVL.